The 8 T cell receptor beta chains listed next were all sequenced from one sample in a study of cytomegalovirus exposure and HLA in healthy donors. The PCR made use of 60 Vbeta and 13 Jbeta primers. The assay was immunoSEQ multiplex PCR, and TCRdb's table has in-frame clones only and misses some. The sample records about 50,000 clones, over 60% being singletons. The sequenced material came from PBMCs. The receptors derive from a man in his thirties or forties in good health and CMV-seropositive.

The J gene is TRBJ1-1, the V gene TRBV27, with 9 bases matching TRBD1. CDR1 is MNHEY and CDR2 is SMNVEV in the germline V gene (reference sequence). Losses at the gene ends were 8 bases for V and 1 base for J; bases not matched to a gene: 2. The CDR3 has 13 residues. The DNA for the CDR3 is TGTGCCAGCGGGGGACAGGGGAACACTGAAGCTTTCTTT. Amino acids: CASGGQGNTEAFF.

The J gene is TRBJ2-2, the V gene TRBV9; 12 nucleotides line up with TRBD2. V shed 4 bases, J shed 7 bases, and the junction held 8 bases outside the gene matches. The germline V gene has CDR1 SGDLS and CDR2 YYNGEE. The CDR3 is 16 amino acids. Here the CDR3 reads CASSSWTSGDIGELFF. CDR3 DNA: TGTGCCAGCAGCTCCTGGACTAGCGGGGATATCGGGGAGCTGTTTTTT.

This chain links TRBV6-5 with TRBJ2-3; 9 nucleotides line up with TRBD2. V shed 7 bases and J 1 base; nucleotides not matched to a gene: 6. Germline V CDR1 and CDR2: MNHEY, SVGAGI. This CDR3 contains 15 residues. The CDR3: CASKRGVLGTDTQYF. The CDR3 DNA sequence: TGTGCCAGCAAGCGGGGGGTGTTAGGCACAGATACGCAGTATTTT.

This clone was observed a few times. The chain recombines TRBV5-6 with TRBJ2-2; D is uncertain. The CDR3 is 12 residues long. V lost 2 bases and J lost 6, with 5 bases in between. CDR1 and CDR2 from the germline V gene are SGHDT and YYEEEE. The CDR3 nucleotides read TGTGCCAGCAGCTTTAATCCCGGGGAGCTGTTTTTT. Protein: CASSFNPGELFF. Drawing the rest from reference TRBV5-6 and TRBJ2-2, the complete variable domain is DAGVTQSPTHLIKTRGQQVTLRCSPKSGHDTVSWYQQALGQGPQFIFQYYEEEERQRGNFPDRFSGHQFPNYSSELNVNALLLGDSALYLCASSFNPGELFFGEGSRLTVL.

The CDR3, as DNA: TGTGCCAGCAGTTTGGGGGGGACAGGGCTCCAAGAGACCCAGTACTTC. It specifies CASSLGGTGLQETQYF. The rearrangement links TRBV27 to TRBJ2-5, with 9 bases fitting TRBD1. The germline CDR1 and CDR2 sequences are MNHEY and SMNVEV (reference sequence). This CDR3 comprises 16 residues. The V segment lost 3 bases and the J segment 1 base; nucleotides outside the gene matches: 6.

The CDR3 nucleotides read TGTGCCAGCAGCTTAGGGGGGGGTGCTGGAAACACCATATATTTT. It is translated as CASSLGGGAGNTIYF. The V and J genes are TRBV7-2 and TRBJ1-3; maybe TRBD1 (5 bases). The germline V gene has CDR1 SGHTA and CDR2 FQGNSA. The length of the CDR3 is 15 residues. Between the trimmed V and J ends, which lost 1 base and 2 bases, there was a span of 9 bases.

The chain couples TRBV5-5 to TRBJ1-3; 7 bases line up with TRBD1. Trimming removed 4 bases from V and 0 bases from J; junction bases left unmatched: 10. Germline CDR1 and CDR2: SGHKS and YYEKEE (reference sequence). The CDR3 has 17 amino acids. CDR3 sequence reads: CASSPAGGTVSGNTIYF. The CDR3, as DNA: TGTGCCAGCAGCCCGGCGGGGGGGACAGTCTCTGGAAACACCATATATTTT.

The chain links TRBV6-1 to TRBJ1-5, with D possibly being TRBD1 (6 bases). The CDR3 contains 16 residues. From germline, CDR1 is MNHNS and CDR2 SASEGT. Deletions cut 2 bases from V and 9 bases from J, with 20 bases between. In DNA form, the CDR3 reads TGTGCCAGCAGTGAAACACAGGGAGCACGCGTTAGGCCCCAGCATTTT. This gives the protein CASSETQGARVRPQHF.